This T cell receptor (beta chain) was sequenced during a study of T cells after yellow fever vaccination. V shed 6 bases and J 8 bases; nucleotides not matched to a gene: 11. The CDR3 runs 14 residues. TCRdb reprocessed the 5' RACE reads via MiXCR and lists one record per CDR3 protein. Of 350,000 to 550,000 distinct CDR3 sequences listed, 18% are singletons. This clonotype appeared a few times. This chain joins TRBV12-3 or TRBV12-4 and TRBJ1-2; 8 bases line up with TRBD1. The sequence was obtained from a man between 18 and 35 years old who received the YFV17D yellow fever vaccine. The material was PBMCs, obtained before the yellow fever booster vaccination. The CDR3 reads CASSRDRGFLGYTF. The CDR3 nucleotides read TGTGCCAGCAGCAGAGACAGGGGCTTTCTGGGCTACACCTTC.